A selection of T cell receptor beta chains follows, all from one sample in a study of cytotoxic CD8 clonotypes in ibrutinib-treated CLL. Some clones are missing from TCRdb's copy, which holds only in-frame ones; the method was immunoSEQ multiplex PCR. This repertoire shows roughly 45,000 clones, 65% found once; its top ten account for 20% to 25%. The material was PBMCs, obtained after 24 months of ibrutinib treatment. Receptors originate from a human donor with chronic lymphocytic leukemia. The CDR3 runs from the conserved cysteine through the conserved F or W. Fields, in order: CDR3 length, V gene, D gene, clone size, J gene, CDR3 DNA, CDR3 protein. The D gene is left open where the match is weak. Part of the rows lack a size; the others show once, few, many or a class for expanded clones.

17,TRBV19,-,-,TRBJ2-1,TGTGCCAGTAGTATGGTCAAGATCTTTAAAGGCTACAATGAGCAGTTCTTC,CASSMVKIFKGYNEQFF
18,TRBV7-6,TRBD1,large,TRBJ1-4,TGTGCCAGCCTTAGTACGGGGACAGGGGACGTAACTAATGAAAAACTGTTTTTT,CASLSTGTGDVTNEKLFF
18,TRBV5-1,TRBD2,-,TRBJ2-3,TGCGCCAGCAGCTTGGCAGTGACTAGCGGGAGGTACCCAGATACGCAGTATTTT,CASSLAVTSGRYPDTQYF
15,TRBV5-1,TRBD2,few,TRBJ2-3,TGCGCCAGCAGCTTGGGCGGGAGGGGAGCAGATACGCAGTATTTT,CASSLGGRGADTQYF
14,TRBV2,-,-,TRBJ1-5,TGTGCCAGCAAGAATGTGGCAGTCAATCAGCCCCAGCATTTT,CASKNVAVNQPQHF
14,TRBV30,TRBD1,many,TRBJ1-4,TGTGCCTGGGCCGCTGACAGGGTGGGAGAAAAACTGTTTTTT,CAWAADRVGEKLFF
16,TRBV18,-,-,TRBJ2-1,TGTGCCAGCTCACCCACAGTCGTCAAAAAGCGCAATGAGCAGTTCTTC,CASSPTVVKKRNEQFF
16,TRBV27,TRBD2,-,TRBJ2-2,TGTGCCAGCAGTAGGGCGACTAGCGGTGGGACCGGGGAGCTGTTTTTT,CASSRATSGGTGELFF
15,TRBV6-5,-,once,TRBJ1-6,TGTGCCAGCAGTTCTACCGGGACCTCGAATTCACCCCTCCACTTT,CASSSTGTSNSPLHF
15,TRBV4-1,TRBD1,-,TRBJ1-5,TGCGCCAGCAGCCAAGAAGACAGGGCGCATCAGCCCCAGCATTTT,CASSQEDRAHQPQHF
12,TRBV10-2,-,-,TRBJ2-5,TGCGCCAGCAGCTTGAATCGAGAGACCCAGTACTTC,CASSLNRETQYF
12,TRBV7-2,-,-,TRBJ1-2,TGTGCCAGCAGCCGAAACGCGGGAGGCTACACCTTC,CASSRNAGGYTF
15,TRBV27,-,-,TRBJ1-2,TGTGCCAGCAGTTCCCCGGGCACGGGGAACTATGGCTACACCTTC,CASSSPGTGNYGYTF
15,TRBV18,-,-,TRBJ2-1,TGTGCCAGCCGTAAGTTTGTTTCAATAGGCAATGAGCAGTTCTTC,CASRKFVSIGNEQFF
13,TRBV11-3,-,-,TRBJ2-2,TGTGCCAGCAGCTTCGATTTCACCGGGGAGCTGTTTTTT,CASSFDFTGELFF
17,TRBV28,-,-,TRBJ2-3,TGTGCCAGCACCCTACTCCCAGGCACCCCTGACACAGATACGCAGTATTTT,CASTLLPGTPDTDTQYF
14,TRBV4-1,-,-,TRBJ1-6,TGCGCCAGCAGCCAAGATTCGGCCTATTCACCCCTCCACTTT,CASSQDSAYSPLHF
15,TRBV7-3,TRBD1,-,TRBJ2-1,TGTGCCAGCAGCTTAAGCAGGGGGCCGGGCAATGAGCAGTTCTTC,CASSLSRGPGNEQFF
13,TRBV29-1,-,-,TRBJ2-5,TGCAGCGGGAGGGACAGACATCAAGAGACCCAGTACTTC,CSGRDRHQETQYF
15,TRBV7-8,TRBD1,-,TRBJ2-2,TGTGCCAGCAGCTTAAGGGACAGGAACACCGGGGAGCTGTTTTTT,CASSLRDRNTGELFF
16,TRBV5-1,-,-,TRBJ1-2,TGCGCCAGCAGTGGGTACGAGGGTACCACTAACTATGGCTACACCTTC,CASSGYEGTTNYGYTF
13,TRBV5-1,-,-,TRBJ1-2,TGCGCCAGCAGCTCACAGGGAAGCGGTGGCTACACCTTC,CASSSQGSGGYTF
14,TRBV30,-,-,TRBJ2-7,TGTGCCTGGAGTGTAGGGCAGGGGATCGACGAGCAGTACTTC,CAWSVGQGIDEQYF
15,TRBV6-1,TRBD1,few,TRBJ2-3,TGTGCCAGCAGCCCAATTTACAGGGGTTCAGATACGCAGTATTTT,CASSPIYRGSDTQYF
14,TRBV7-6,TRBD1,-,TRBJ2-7,TGTGCCAGCAGCCTACAGGGGGGAATTTACGAGCAGTACTTC,CASSLQGGIYEQYF
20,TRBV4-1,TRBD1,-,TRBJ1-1,TGCGCCAGCAGCCGCAGGACAGGTAGAGGAGCCTTAGCCATGAACACTGAAGCTTTCTTT,CASSRRTGRGALAMNTEAFF
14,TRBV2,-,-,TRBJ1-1,TGTGCCAGCAGCCGGGACGGAGTGAGCACTGAAGCTTTCTTT,CASSRDGVSTEAFF
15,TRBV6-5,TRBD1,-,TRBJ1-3,TGTGCCAGCAGTCAATCCCCGGACAGGGGATACACCATATATTTT,CASSQSPDRGYTIYF
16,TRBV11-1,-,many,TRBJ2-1,TGTGCCAGCAGCTTAGATACTTACCCCTCCTACAATGAGCAGTTCTTC,CASSLDTYPSYNEQFF
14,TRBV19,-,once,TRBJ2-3,TGTGCCAGCCGCAGCGGCCAATTAACAGATACGCAGTATTTT,CASRSGQLTDTQYF
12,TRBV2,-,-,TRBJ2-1,TGTGCCAGCAGTGAGGACTTGTCGCGTAGGTTCTTC,CASSEDLSRRFF
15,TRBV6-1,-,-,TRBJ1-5,TGTGCCAGTCAACTTAAGGGAGGCGGCCATCAGCCCCAGCATTTT,CASQLKGGGHQPQHF
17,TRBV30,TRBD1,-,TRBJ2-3,TGTGCCTGGAGCGGAATTGACAGGGGGAGAGGCACAGATACGCAGTATTTT,CAWSGIDRGRGTDTQYF
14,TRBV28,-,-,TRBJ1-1,TGTGCCAGCAGTCCGACCCGGGTGAACACTGAAGCTTTCTTT,CASSPTRVNTEAFF
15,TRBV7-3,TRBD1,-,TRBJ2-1,TGTGCCAGCAGCTTAAGCCCAGGGGGCTTCAATGAGCAGTTCTTC,CASSLSPGGFNEQFF
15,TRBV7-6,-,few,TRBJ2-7,TGTGCCAGCAGCGCACCGGGTATCGGCGCGTACGAGCAGTACTTC,CASSAPGIGAYEQYF
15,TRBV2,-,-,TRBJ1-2,TGTGCCAGCAAAGAGGGTCCCGTACTTAACTATGGCTACACCTTC,CASKEGPVLNYGYTF
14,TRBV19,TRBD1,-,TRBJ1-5,TGTGCCAGTAGTATGTGGACAGGGGATCAGCCCCAGCATTTT,CASSMWTGDQPQHF
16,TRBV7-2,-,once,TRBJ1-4,TGTGCCAGCGCATTGGCTGGGGGGCAGCGGAATGAAAAACTGTTTTTT,CASALAGGQRNEKLFF
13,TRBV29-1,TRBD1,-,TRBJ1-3,TGCAGCGTTTGGGACAGAATCGGAAACACCATATATTTT,CSVWDRIGNTIYF
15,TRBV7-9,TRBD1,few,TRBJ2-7,TGTGCCAGCAGCTTTGAGACAGGGGGCACCTACGAGCAGTACTTC,CASSFETGGTYEQYF
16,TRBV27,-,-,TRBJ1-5,TGTGCCAGCAGTTCCAGAGGTTCAGGTTTTAATCAGCCCCAGCATTTT,CASSSRGSGFNQPQHF
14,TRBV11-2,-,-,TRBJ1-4,TGTGCCAGCAGCTTAGCGGGGGGCGATGAAAAACTGTTTTTT,CASSLAGGDEKLFF
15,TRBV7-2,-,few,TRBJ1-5,TGTGCCAGCAGCCCAGCCTTTATGGGCAATCAGCCCCAGCATTTT,CASSPAFMGNQPQHF
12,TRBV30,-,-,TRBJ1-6,TGTACAGTTGGCGGCTATAATTCACCCCTCCACTTT,CTVGGYNSPLHF
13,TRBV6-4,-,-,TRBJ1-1,TGTGCCAGCAGTGACGAAGTGAACACTGAAGCTTTCTTT,CASSDEVNTEAFF
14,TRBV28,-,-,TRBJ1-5,TGTGCCAGCAGAGGAGGCCTCACCTATCAGCCCCAGCATTTT,CASRGGLTYQPQHF
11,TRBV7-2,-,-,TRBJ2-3,TGTGCCAGCACCCCTTTTGGTACGCAGTATTTT,CASTPFGTQYF